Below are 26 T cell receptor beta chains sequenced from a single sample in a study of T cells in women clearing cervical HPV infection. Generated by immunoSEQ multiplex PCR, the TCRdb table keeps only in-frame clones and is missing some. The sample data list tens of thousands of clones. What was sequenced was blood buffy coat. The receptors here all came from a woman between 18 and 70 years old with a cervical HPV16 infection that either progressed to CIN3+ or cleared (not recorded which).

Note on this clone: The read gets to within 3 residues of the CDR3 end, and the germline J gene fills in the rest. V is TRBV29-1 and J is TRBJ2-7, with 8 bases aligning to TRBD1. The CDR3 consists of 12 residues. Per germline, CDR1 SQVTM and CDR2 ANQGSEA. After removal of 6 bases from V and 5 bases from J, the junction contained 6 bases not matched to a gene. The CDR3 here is CSVHRTGNEQYF. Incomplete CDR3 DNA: TGCAGCGTCCACCGGACAGGGAACGAG.

The CDR3 bases that were read are TGTGCCAGTAGTATAGTTGGCAGGTCTAGCAATCAGCCC. It encodes CASSIVGRSSNQP. The complete CDR3 protein is CASSIVGRSSNQPQHF. The chain employs TRBV19 and TRBJ1-5; no clear D. The read is 3 residues too short to cover the CDR3 end, so that end is filled in from the germline J gene. The length of the CDR3 is 16 residues. V dropped 1 base and J dropped 0 bases, with 10 bases sitting between them. Germline-derived CDR1 and CDR2 are LNHDA and SQIVND (reference sequence).

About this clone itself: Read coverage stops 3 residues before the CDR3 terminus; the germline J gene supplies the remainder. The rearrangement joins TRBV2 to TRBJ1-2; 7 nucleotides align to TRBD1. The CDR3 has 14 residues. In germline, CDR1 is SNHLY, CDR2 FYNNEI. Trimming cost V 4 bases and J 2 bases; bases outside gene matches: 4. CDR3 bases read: TGTGCCAGCAGTGGCTCACAGGGGAACTATGGC. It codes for CASSGSQGNYG. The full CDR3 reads CASSGSQGNYGYTF.

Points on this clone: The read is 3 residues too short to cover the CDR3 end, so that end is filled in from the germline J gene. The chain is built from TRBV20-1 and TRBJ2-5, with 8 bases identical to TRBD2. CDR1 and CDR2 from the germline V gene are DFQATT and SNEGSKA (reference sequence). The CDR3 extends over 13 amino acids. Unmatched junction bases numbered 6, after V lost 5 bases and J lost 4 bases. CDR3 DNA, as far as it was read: TGCAGTGCTGCCGAGCGGGAGTCAGAGACC. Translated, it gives CSAAERESET. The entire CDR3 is CSAAERESETQYF.

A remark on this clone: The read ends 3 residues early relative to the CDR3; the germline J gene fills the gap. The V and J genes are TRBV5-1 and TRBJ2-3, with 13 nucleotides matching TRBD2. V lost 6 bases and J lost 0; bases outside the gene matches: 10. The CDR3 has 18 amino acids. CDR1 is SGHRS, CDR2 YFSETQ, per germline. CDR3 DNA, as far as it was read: TGCGCCAGCACCCCCGGGACTAGCGGGGACCTTAGCACAGATACG. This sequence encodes CASTPGTSGDLSTDT. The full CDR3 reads CASTPGTSGDLSTDTQYF.

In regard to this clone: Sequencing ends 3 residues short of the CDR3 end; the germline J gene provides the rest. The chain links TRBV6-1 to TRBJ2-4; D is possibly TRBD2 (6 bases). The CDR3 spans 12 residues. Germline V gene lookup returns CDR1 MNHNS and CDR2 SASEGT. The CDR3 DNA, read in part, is TGTGCCAGCAGTGGTGGGGGGTATGGT. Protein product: CASSGGGYG. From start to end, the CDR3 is CASSGGGYGQYF.

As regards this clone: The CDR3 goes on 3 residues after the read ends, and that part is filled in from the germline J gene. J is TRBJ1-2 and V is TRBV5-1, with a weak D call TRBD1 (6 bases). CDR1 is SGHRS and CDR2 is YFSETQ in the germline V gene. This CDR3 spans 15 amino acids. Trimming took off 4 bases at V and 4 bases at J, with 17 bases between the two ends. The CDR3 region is CASSNDRSAIYGYTF. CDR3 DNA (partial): TGCGCCAGCAGCAACGACAGGAGTGCTATCTATGGC. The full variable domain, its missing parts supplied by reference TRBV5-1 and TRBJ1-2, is KAGVTQTPRYLIKTRGQQVTLSCSPISGHRSVSWYQQTPGQGLQFLFEYFSETQRNKGNFPGRFSGRQFSNSRSEMNVSTLELGDSALYLCASSNDRSAIYGYTFGSGTRLTVV.

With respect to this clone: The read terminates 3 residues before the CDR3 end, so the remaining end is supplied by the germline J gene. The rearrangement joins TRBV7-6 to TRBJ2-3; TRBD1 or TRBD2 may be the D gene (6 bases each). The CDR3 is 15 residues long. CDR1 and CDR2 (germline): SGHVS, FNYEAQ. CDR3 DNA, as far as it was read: TGTGCCAGCAGCTTAGGAGACAGGAGGGATCAGCCG. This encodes CASSLGDRRDQP. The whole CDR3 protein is CASSLGDRRDQPQYF.

CDR3 in amino acids: CASSEGQGQIYDYTF. CDR3 DNA, as far as it was read: TGTGCCAGTAGTGAGGGACAGGGCCAAATCTACGAC. This chain connects TRBV19 to TRBJ1-2; TRBD1 agrees at 9 bases. The CDR3 end lies 3 residues beyond the end of the read and is filled in from the germline J gene. Germline CDR1 is LNHDA and CDR2 is SQIVND (reference sequence). The CDR3 consists of 15 residues.

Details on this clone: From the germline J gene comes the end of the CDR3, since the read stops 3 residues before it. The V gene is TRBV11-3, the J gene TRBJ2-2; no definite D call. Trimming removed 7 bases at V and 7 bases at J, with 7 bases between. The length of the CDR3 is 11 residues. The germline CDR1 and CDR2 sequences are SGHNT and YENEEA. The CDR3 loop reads CASTASGELFF. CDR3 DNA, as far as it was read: TGTGCCAGCACCGCCAGCGGGGAG.

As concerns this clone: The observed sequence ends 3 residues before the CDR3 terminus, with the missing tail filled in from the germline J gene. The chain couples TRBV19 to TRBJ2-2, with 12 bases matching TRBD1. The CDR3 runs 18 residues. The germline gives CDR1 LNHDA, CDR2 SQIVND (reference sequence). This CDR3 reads CASSPGTGGVATNEKLFF. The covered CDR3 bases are TGTGCCAGTAGTCCAGGGACAGGGGGCGTTGCAACTAATGAAAAG.

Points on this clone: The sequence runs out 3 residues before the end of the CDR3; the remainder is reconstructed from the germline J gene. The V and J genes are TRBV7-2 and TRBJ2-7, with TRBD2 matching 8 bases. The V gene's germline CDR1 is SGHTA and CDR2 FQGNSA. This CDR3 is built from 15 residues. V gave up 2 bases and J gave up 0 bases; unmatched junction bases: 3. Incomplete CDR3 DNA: TGTGCCAGCAGCTTATCTAGCGGGCTCTCCTACGAG. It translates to CASSLSSGLSYE. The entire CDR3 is CASSLSSGLSYEQYF.

CDR3 DNA, as far as it was read: TGTGCTAGTGGTTTGCCTGGACAGGGATTCTACGAG. It codes for CASGLPGQGFYE. Given in full, the CDR3 is CASGLPGQGFYEQYF. The chain combines TRBV12-5 with TRBJ2-7, with 8 bases aligning to TRBD1. The read ends 3 residues early relative to the CDR3; the germline J gene fills the gap. V was pared by 2 bases and J by 3 bases, with 6 bases of the junction left unmatched. Germline CDR1 reads LGHNT; CDR2 reads FRNRAP. The CDR3 loop spans 15 amino acids.

The CDR3 spells CASSQLSGATDTQYF. CDR3 DNA, as far as it was read: TGTGCCAGCAGCCAACTTAGCGGGGCCACAGATACG. The J gene is TRBJ2-3, the V gene TRBV14; 8 bases line up with TRBD2. The read finishes 3 residues shy of the CDR3 end, and the germline J gene is used to complete it. Per germline, CDR1 SGHDN and CDR2 FVKESK. J was trimmed by 2 bases and V by 2 bases; bases with no gene match: 3. The CDR3 length is 15 residues. Full variable domain (missing parts from reference TRBV14 and TRBJ2-3): EAGVTQFPSHSVIEKGQTVTLRCDPISGHDNLYWYRRVMGKEIKFLLHFVKESKQDESGMPNNRFLAERTGGTYSTLKVQPAELEDSGVYFCASSQLSGATDTQYFGPGTRLTVL.

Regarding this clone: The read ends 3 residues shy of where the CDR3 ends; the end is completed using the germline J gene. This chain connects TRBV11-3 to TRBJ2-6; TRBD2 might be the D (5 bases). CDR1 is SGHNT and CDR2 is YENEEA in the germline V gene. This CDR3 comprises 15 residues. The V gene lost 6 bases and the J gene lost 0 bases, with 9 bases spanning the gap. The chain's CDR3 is CASSRGNSGANVLTF. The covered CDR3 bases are TGTGCCAGCAGTCGGGGAAACTCTGGGGCCAACGTC.

The CDR3: CASSSELGHNEQFF. The sequenced CDR3 bases are TGTGCCAGCAGCTCGGAACTAGGACACAATGAG. V usage is TRBV7-3 and J usage is TRBJ2-1, with D possibly TRBD2 on 5 matching bases. The CDR3 end lies 3 residues beyond the end of the read and is filled in from the germline J gene. The CDR3 loop spans 14 amino acids. V shed 4 bases and J shed 5 bases, with 12 bases lying between them. The germline V gene encodes CDR1 SGHTA and CDR2 FQGTGA.

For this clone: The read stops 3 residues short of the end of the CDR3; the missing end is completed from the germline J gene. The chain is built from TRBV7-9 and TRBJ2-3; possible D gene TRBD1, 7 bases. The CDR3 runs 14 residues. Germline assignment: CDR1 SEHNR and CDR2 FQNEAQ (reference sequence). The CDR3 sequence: CASSLVSRGETQYF. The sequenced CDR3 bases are TGTGCCAGCAGCTTAGTGTCCAGGGGGGAGACG.

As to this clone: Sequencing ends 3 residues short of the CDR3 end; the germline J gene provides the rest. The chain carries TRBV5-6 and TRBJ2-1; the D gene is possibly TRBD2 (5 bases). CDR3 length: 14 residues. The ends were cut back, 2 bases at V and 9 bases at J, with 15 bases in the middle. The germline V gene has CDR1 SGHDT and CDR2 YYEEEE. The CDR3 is CASSFRELRGEQFF. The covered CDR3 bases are TGTGCCAGCAGCTTCCGGGAACTTCGGGGTGAG.

CDR3 bases read: TGCGCCAGCAGGACTAGCGGGAGGGCAGATGAG. As protein: CASRTSGRADE. The complete CDR3 protein is CASRTSGRADEQFF. V is TRBV5-1 and J is TRBJ2-1; 14 nucleotides match TRBD2. The read falls 3 residues short of the CDR3 end, and the missing part is taken from the germline J gene. Unmatched junction bases numbered 3, after V lost 5 bases and J lost 8 bases. The germline CDR1 and CDR2 sequences are SGHRS and YFSETQ. The CDR3 runs to 14 residues.

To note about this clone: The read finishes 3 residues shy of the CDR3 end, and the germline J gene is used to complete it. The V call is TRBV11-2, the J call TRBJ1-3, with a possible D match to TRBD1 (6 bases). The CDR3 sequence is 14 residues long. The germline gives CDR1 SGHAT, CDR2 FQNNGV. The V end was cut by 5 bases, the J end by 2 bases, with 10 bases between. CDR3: CASSVQGTGNTIYF. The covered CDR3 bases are TGTGCCAGCAGCGTCCAGGGGACTGGAAACACC.

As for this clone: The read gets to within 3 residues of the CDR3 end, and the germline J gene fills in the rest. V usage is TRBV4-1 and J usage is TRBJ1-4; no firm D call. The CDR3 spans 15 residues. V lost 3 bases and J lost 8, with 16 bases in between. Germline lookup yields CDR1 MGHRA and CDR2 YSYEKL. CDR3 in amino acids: CASSQTWQEEEKLFF. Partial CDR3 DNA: TGCGCCAGCAGCCAGACCTGGCAGGAAGAGGAAAAA.

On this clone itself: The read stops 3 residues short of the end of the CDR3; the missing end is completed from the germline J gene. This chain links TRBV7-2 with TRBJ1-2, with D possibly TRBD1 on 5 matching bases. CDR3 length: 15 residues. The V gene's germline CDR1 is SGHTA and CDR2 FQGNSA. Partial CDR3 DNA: TGTGCCAGCAAATCCAGCGGGGGTCCCACAGATACC. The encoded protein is CASKSSGGPTDT. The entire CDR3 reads CASKSSGGPTDTYTF.

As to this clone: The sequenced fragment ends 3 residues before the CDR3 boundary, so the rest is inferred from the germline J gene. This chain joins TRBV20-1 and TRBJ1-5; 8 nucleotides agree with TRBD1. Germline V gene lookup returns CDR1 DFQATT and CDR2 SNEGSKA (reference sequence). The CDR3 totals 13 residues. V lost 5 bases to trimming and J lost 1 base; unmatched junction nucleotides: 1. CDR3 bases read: TGCAGTGCTCGGACAGGGAGCAATCAGCCC. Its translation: CSARTGSNQP. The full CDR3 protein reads CSARTGSNQPQHF.

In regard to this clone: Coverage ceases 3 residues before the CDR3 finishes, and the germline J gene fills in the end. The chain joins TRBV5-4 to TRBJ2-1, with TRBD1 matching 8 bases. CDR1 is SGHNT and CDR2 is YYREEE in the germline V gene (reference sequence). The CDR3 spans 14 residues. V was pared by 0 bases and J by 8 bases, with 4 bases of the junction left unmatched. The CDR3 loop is CASSLETGGDEQFF. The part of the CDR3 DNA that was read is TGTGCCAGCAGCTTGGAAACAGGGGGTGATGAG.

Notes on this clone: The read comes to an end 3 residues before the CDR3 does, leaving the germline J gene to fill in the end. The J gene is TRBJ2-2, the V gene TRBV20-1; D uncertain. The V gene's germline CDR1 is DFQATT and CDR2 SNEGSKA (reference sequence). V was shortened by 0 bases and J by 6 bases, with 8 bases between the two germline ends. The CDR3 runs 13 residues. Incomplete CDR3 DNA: TGCAGTGCTAGAGATCTAGAAGCCGGGGAG. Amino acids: CSARDLEAGE. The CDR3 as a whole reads CSARDLEAGELFF.

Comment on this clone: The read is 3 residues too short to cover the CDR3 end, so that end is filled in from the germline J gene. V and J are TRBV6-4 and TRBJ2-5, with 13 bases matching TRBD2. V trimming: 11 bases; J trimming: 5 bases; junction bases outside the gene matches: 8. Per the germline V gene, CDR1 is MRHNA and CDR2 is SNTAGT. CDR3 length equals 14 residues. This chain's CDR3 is CAQTSGRWGETQYF. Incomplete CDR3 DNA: TGTGCCCAGACTAGCGGGAGGTGGGGGGAGACC.